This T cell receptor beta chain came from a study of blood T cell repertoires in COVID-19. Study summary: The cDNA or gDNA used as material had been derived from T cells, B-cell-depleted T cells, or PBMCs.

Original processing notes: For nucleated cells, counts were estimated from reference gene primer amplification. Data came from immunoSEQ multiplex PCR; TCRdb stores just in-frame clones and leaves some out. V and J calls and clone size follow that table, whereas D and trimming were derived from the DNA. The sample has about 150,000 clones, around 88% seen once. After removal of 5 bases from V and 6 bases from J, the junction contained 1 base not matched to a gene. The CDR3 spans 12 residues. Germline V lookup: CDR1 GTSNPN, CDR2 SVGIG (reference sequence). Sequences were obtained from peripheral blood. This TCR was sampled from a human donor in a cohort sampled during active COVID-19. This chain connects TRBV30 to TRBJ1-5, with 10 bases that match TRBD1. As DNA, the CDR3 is TGTGCCTGGGGACAGGGGGTTCAGCCCCAGCATTTT. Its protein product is CAWGQGVQPQHF.